Below, 5 T cell receptor beta chains from the same sample are listed, as sequenced in a study of low-dose radiotherapy and immunotherapy resistance in tumors. Gene-specific TRAV and TRBV primers were used for first-strand cDNA, covering alpha and beta chains. The TCRs were subjected to amplification over around 18 PCR cycles employing a constant-region primer in conjunction with a V-primer adapter. Each CDR3 protein is one row after TCRdb ran MiXCR on the reads. The table includes under 95,000 distinct CDR3 sequences, 18% detected once. The sample's time point: before trial treatment. The material sequenced was PBMCs, taken before treatment. These TCRs come from a male donor with prostate cancer.

This clonotype was counted at least ten times. V gene TRBV29-1 combines with J gene TRBJ2-3; possibly TRBD2 for D (5 bases). Trimming shortened V by 4 bases and J by 5 bases, and 10 bases separated the two germline ends. This CDR3 has 12 residues. Germline loops: CDR1 SQVTM, CDR2 ANQGSEA. CDR3 nucleotide sequence: TGCAGCGTTGGACTACTGGGAGATACGCAGTATTTT. Encoded protein: CSVGLLGDTQYF.

This clonotype was seen ten or more times. The genes are TRBV10-1 and TRBJ2-1; 8 bases fit TRBD1. Germline CDR1 reads WNHNN; CDR2 reads SYGVQD (reference sequence). Losses at the gene ends were 7 bases for V and 8 bases for J; bases not matched to a gene: 10. The CDR3 loop spans 14 amino acids. The CDR3 sequence: CASTKDRESDEQFF. CDR3 nucleotide sequence: TGCGCCAGCACGAAGGACAGGGAGAGCGATGAGCAGTTCTTC.

There are many counts of this clonotype. The rearrangement joins TRBV27 to TRBJ1-2, with 10 bases matching TRBD1. The CDR3 sequence is 16 residues long. The germline CDR1 and CDR2 sequences are MNHEY and SMNVEV (reference sequence). V was clipped by 5 bases and J by 7 bases; unmatched bases: 13. CDR3: CASSRRRPGQGFGYTF. CDR3 nucleotide sequence: TGTGCCAGCAGTAGACGCCGCCCGGGACAGGGGTTTGGCTACACCTTC.

This clonotype was seen many times. The chain uses TRBV5-6 and TRBJ2-7; D uncertain. The CDR3 runs to 12 residues. CDR1 is SGHDT and CDR2 is YYEEEE in the germline V gene. Trimming took off 2 bases at V and 1 base at J, with 4 bases between the two ends. For the CDR3, the DNA is TGTGCCAGCAGCTTTGAGTCCTACGAGCAGTACTTC. Translation gives CASSFESYEQYF.

This sequence joins TRBV7-2 and TRBJ2-2; maybe TRBD2 (5 bases). V shed 4 bases and J shed 5 bases, with 8 bases lying between them. The CDR3 extends over 13 amino acids. Germline V gene data show CDR1 as SGHTA and CDR2 as FQGNSA. The CDR3 bases are TGTGCCAGCAGCTCAGGACTTACCGGGGAGCTGTTTTTT. Amino acid sequence: CASSSGLTGELFF.